What follows are 27 T cell receptor beta chains derived from one specimen sequenced in a study of blood T cell repertoires in COVID-19. This table comes from immunoSEQ multiplex PCR, and its TCRdb copy is limited to in-frame clones, with some not included. The repertoire holds some 510,000 clones, with 70% to 90% as singletons. The sequencing input was PBMCs or T cells enriched from blood (not recorded which). The receptors here all came from a woman between 40 and 50 years old who had recovered from COVID-19.

The chain joins TRBV3-1 (or the pseudogene TRBV3-2) to TRBJ2-2; D ambiguous. Per the germline V gene, CDR1 is LGHDT and CDR2 is YNNKEL (reference sequence). Trimming shortened V by 4 bases and J by 2 bases, and 8 bases separated the two germline ends. This CDR3 spans 14 amino acids. The CDR3 loop reads CASSPRQNTGELFF. In nucleotides, the CDR3 is TGTGCCAGCAGCCCCAGGCAAAACACCGGGGAGCTGTTTTTT.

This rearrangement joins TRBV10-1 to TRBJ2-3, with TRBD2 as a possible D gene (5 bases). Germline CDR1 and CDR2: WNHNN and SYGVQD (reference sequence). The CDR3 covers 16 residues. V was shortened by 4 bases and J by 4 bases, with 18 bases between the two germline ends. CDR3 DNA: TGCGCCAGCAGTGGGGTAGCCGGGGTAAGCGCAGATACGCAGTATTTT. Its protein product is CASSGVAGVSADTQYF.

The V and J genes are TRBV4-1 and TRBJ1-3, with TRBD1 as a possible D gene (5 bases). This CDR3 has 15 residues. V was pared by 3 bases and J by 4 bases, with 13 bases between. Germline V gives CDR1 MGHRA, CDR2 YSYEKL. This chain's CDR3 is CASSQPRDSGNTIYF. CDR3 DNA sequence: TGCGCCAGCAGCCAGCCCAGGGATTCGGGAAACACCATATATTTT.

The chain recombines TRBV11-2 with TRBJ1-1; D is uncertain. Trimming removed 6 bases from V and 6 bases from J, with 17 bases in between. This CDR3 spans 14 amino acids. Germline-derived CDR1 and CDR2 are SGHAT and FQNNGV. The CDR3 protein is CASSLNEGLAEAFF. CDR3 DNA sequence: TGTGCCAGCAGTCTTAACGAGGGTTTGGCTGAAGCTTTCTTT.

This chain connects TRBV18 to TRBJ2-3, with 8 bases aligning to TRBD1. The germline CDR1 and CDR2 sequences are KGHSH and LQKENI. There are 16 residues in the CDR3. The J segment lost 3 bases and the V segment lost 3 bases, leaving 8 bases of the junction unmatched. The CDR3, as DNA: TGTGCCAGCTCACCTGGTCGGCAGGGGGCTACAGATACGCAGTATTTT. Translated, it gives CASSPGRQGATDTQYF.

This clone was counted only a few times. This chain uses TRBV5-1 with TRBJ1-1; D gene uncertain. Germline V gives CDR1 SGHRS, CDR2 YFSETQ. Trimming stripped 4 bases from V and 0 bases from J, with 13 bases between. The CDR3 spans 15 residues. The CDR3: CASSQYRNMNTEAFF. CDR3 nucleotides: TGCGCCAGCAGCCAATATCGTAACATGAACACTGAAGCTTTCTTT.

This chain links TRBV2 with TRBJ2-3; 9 bases are shared with TRBD1. The CDR3 has 15 residues. Germline assignment: CDR1 SNHLY and CDR2 FYNNEI. The trim removed 5 bases at V and 2 bases at J, leaving 5 bases unmatched. As DNA, the CDR3 is TGTGCCAGCAGTCCCCGGGACAGGGCCACAGATACGCAGTATTTT. This gives the protein CASSPRDRATDTQYF.

The CDR3 loop reads CSASSGRPGADNEQFF. CDR3 nucleotide sequence: TGCAGTGCTAGTAGCGGGAGGCCCGGCGCGGACAATGAGCAGTTCTTC. V usage is TRBV20-1 and J usage is TRBJ2-1; TRBD2 agrees at 10 bases. Looked up from germline, CDR1 is DFQATT and CDR2 is SNEGSKA (reference sequence). The CDR3 is 16 amino acids. The J segment lost 5 bases and the V segment lost 3 bases, leaving 10 bases of the junction unmatched.

Remarks on this clone: Sequence at one end of the junction differs from germline and may be a read error. The chain joins TRBV2 to TRBJ1-5, with 7 bases matching TRBD1. From germline, CDR1 is SNHLY and CDR2 FYNNEI. This CDR3 comprises 14 residues. The CDR3 region is CASREDRVVQPQHF. As DNA, the CDR3 is TGTGCCAGCAGGGAAGACAGGGTTGTTCAGCCCCAGCATTTT.

This rearrangement joins TRBV4-3 to TRBJ1-3; 10 nucleotides line up with TRBD1. The CDR3 consists of 15 residues. The trim removed 4 bases at V and 4 bases at J, leaving 4 bases unmatched. From germline, CDR1 is LGHNA and CDR2 YSLEER. In DNA form, the CDR3 reads TGCGCCAGCAGCCGTGGGGACAGGGGCGGAAACACCATATATTTT. As protein: CASSRGDRGGNTIYF.

The CDR3 nucleotides read TGTGCCAGCTCCCGAGGAGCTGAAGCTTTCTTT. Its translation is CASSRGAEAFF. The chain has TRBV13 and TRBJ1-1; D is unresolved. Germline CDR1 is PRHDT and CDR2 is FYEKMQ (reference sequence). Trimming cost V 8 bases and J 6 bases, with 10 bases left between them. The CDR3 extends over 11 amino acids. Full variable domain (remainder filled in from reference TRBV13 and TRBJ1-1): AAGVIQSPRHLIKEKRETATLKCYPIPRHDTVYWYQQGPGQDPQFLISFYEKMQSDKGSIPDRFSAQQFSDYHSELNMSSLELGDSALYFCASSRGAEAFFGQGTRLTVV.

This chain connects TRBV7-9 to TRBJ2-3, with a weak D call TRBD2 (6 bases). Germline CDR1 and CDR2: SEHNR and FQNEAQ (reference sequence). V lost 4 bases and J 2 bases, leaving 10 bases between the germline ends. The CDR3 is made up of 14 amino acids. The CDR3 DNA reads TGTGCCAGCAGCTACGGGACTTCCACAGATACGCAGTATTTT. Its protein is CASSYGTSTDTQYF.

The V and J genes are TRBV12-3 or TRBV12-4 and TRBJ2-3; the D gene is possibly TRBD1 (5 bases). This CDR3 is 12 amino acids long. Trimming cost V 6 bases and J 10 bases, with 14 bases left between them. CDR3 in amino acids: CASSQVGAAQYF. The CDR3 bases are TGTGCCAGCAGCCAAGTAGGGGCGGCGCAGTATTTT.

The table lists this clone with a few counts. The V call is TRBV7-9, the J call TRBJ2-7, with 8 bases matching TRBD1. Germline V lookup: CDR1 SEHNR, CDR2 FQNEAQ (reference sequence). V lost 3 bases to trimming and J lost 9 bases; unmatched junction nucleotides: 4. This CDR3 is built from 12 residues. The CDR3 DNA reads as TGTGCCAGCAGCTTTCCCGGGACAGGGCAGTACTTC. Translation gives CASSFPGTGQYF.

The rearrangement uses TRBV6-5 and TRBJ1-1, with TRBD1 as a possible D gene (5 bases). This CDR3 spans 11 amino acids. The germline gives CDR1 MNHEY, CDR2 SVGAGI. The CDR3 nucleotides are TGTGCGACAGCGTCGAACACTGAAGCTTTCTTT. It encodes CATASNTEAFF.

The V gene is TRBV27, the J gene TRBJ1-1, with a possible D match to TRBD1 (6 bases). Germline CDR1 reads MNHEY; CDR2 reads SMNVEV (reference sequence). The CDR3 runs 14 residues. Deletions cut 5 bases from V and 7 bases from J, with 17 bases between. The CDR3 coding sequence is TGTGCCAGCAGTATACTTCAGGGGTCAGGTGAAGCTTTCTTT. Translating it yields CASSILQGSGEAFF.

V and J are TRBV25-1 and TRBJ1-6; TRBD1 aligns across 7 bases. Germline loops: CDR1 MGHDK, CDR2 SYGVNS. The CDR3 consists of 16 residues. J was trimmed by 7 bases and V by 7 bases; bases with no gene match: 13. In DNA form, the CDR3 reads TGTGCCAGCACATATTCCGGGACAGCAACAAATTCACCCCTCCACTTT. Protein sequence: CASTYSGTATNSPLHF.

The J gene is TRBJ2-6, the V gene TRBV10-1, with TRBD2 as a possible D gene (6 bases). The CDR3 spans 17 residues. The germline V gene has CDR1 WNHNN and CDR2 SYGVQD (reference sequence). Between the trimmed V and J ends, which lost 3 bases and 0 bases, there was a span of 12 bases. The CDR3: CASSDGGPSSGANVLTF. For the CDR3, the DNA is TGCGCCAGCAGTGACGGGGGACCGAGCTCTGGGGCCAACGTCCTGACTTTC.

V usage is TRBV27 and J usage is TRBJ1-4; the match to TRBD1 covers 8 bases. Germline V gene sequence: CDR1 MNHEY, CDR2 SMNVEV (reference sequence). Unmatched junction bases numbered 11, after V lost 6 bases and J lost 2 bases. There are 17 residues in the CDR3. Written as DNA, the CDR3 is TGTGCCAGCAGCAAACTCCCCCGGACAGGGACTAATGAAAAACTGTTTTTT. This gives the protein CASSKLPRTGTNEKLFF.

The chain combines TRBV19 with TRBJ1-1, with D maybe TRBD1 (6 bases). V lost 6 bases and J 8 bases, leaving 7 bases between the germline ends. The CDR3 covers 10 residues. The germline CDR1 and CDR2 sequences are LNHDA and SQIVND (reference sequence). CDR3 in DNA: TGTGCCAGTAGACAGGGAGAAGCTTTCTTT. It specifies CASRQGEAFF.

The chain uses TRBV30 and TRBJ1-5; D gene unclear. The CDR3 covers 13 residues. Germline V CDR1 and CDR2: GTSNPN, SVGIG (reference sequence). The ends were cut back, 0 bases at V and 5 bases at J, with 8 bases in the middle. The CDR3 is CAWSVQRDQPQHF. CDR3 DNA sequence: TGTGCCTGGAGTGTACAGAGGGATCAGCCCCAGCATTTT.

This chain uses TRBV10-3 with TRBJ2-7; D call uncertain. V lost 0 bases and J lost 2, with 8 bases in between. Germline V lookup: CDR1 ENHRY, CDR2 SYGVKD. The CDR3 loop spans 14 amino acids. CDR3 in DNA: TGTGCCATCAGTGAGTCTGTCTTAACCTACGAGCAGTACTTC. Translated, it gives CAISESVLTYEQYF.

CDR3 residues: CASSAGIHPGEAFF. The CDR3 coding sequence is TGTGCCAGCAGCGCCGGGATCCATCCCGGTGAAGCTTTCTTT. The chain uses TRBV14 and TRBJ1-1; unclear D gene. The V end lost 5 bases, the J end lost 7 bases, and 17 bases lay between the germline ends. This CDR3 comprises 14 residues. In germline, CDR1 is SGHDN, CDR2 FVKESK.

This clone appeared a few times. This rearrangement joins TRBV4-2 to TRBJ2-7; 13 bases align to TRBD2. The trim removed 0 bases at V and 4 bases at J, leaving 12 bases unmatched. The CDR3 contains 19 residues. From germline, CDR1 is LGHNA and CDR2 YNFKEQ. CDR3 sequence reads: CASSQDQVTSGRMGYEQYF. The CDR3 DNA follows: TGTGCCAGCAGCCAAGATCAGGTGACTAGCGGGAGGATGGGATACGAGCAGTACTTC.

The chain links TRBV10-1 to TRBJ2-1; a weak D match, TRBD2 (6 bases). Trimming removed 8 bases at V and 0 bases at J, with 29 bases between. Germline V gene lookup returns CDR1 WNHNN and CDR2 SYGVQD (reference sequence). This CDR3 region has 20 residues. CDR3 residues: CASVSLAAPGIISSYNEQFF. The DNA of the CDR3 is TGCGCCAGCGTATCGTTAGCGGCCCCTGGGATTATTAGCTCCTACAATGAGCAGTTCTTC.

The CDR3 loop is CSVEGTSGSTAYEQYF. The CDR3 DNA reads TGCAGCGTTGAGGGGACTAGCGGGAGCACAGCCTACGAGCAGTACTTC. V usage is TRBV29-1 and J usage is TRBJ2-7; TRBD2 agrees at 14 bases. CDR1 and CDR2 from the germline V gene are SQVTM and ANQGSEA. V lost 3 bases to trimming and J lost 2 bases; unmatched junction nucleotides: 6. This CDR3 spans 16 amino acids.

The rearrangement links TRBV9 to TRBJ2-1; TRBD2 matches 9 bases. The CDR3 extends over 17 amino acids. Germline V CDR1 and CDR2: SGDLS, YYNGEE. After removal of 0 bases from V and 5 bases from J, the junction contained 9 bases not matched to a gene. The CDR3 loop is CASSVGSSGARDNEQFF. In DNA, the CDR3 is TGTGCCAGCAGCGTAGGTTCTAGCGGGGCTCGAGACAATGAGCAGTTCTTC. Together with reference TRBV9 and TRBJ2-1, the CDR3 gives the full variable domain: DSGVTQTPKHLITATGQRVTLRCSPRSGDLSVYWYQQSLDQGLQFLIQYYNGEERAKGNILERFSAQQFPDLHSELNLSSLELGDSALYFCASSVGSSGARDNEQFFGPGTRLTVL.